This T cell receptor beta chain was documented in a study of T cells after yellow fever vaccination. Study conclusions and caveats: The secondary T-cell response peaked on day 5, not day 15, but was weaker.

This clonotype has ten or more counts. The germline V and J ends were trimmed by 5 bases and 6 bases, with 11 bases remaining between them. The CDR3 sequence is 13 residues long. Germline V lookup: CDR1 SGHTA, CDR2 FQGNSA. A single record per CDR3 protein comes from TCRdb applying MiXCR to the 5' RACE reads. Here the sample spans tens of thousands of distinct CDR3 sequences, 6% to 8.5% being singletons. The rearrangement links TRBV7-2 to TRBJ2-1; D gene unclear. Sequenced material: CD8+ T cells not binding an NS4B(214-222) dextramer, sorted from PBMCs, taken more than 40 days after the first yellow fever vaccination. The receptor was derived from a man younger than 35 who received the YFV17D yellow fever vaccine. CDR3 amino acids: CASSLGPTNEQFF. For the CDR3, the DNA is TGTGCCAGCAGCCTGGGCCCCACCAATGAGCAGTTCTTC.